Following are 7 T cell receptor beta chains from one sample sequenced in a study of blood T cell repertoires in COVID-19. The assay was immunoSEQ multiplex PCR, and TCRdb's table has in-frame clones only and misses some. This sample has approximately 150,000 clones; 81% occur once, and the top ten carry 5.6%. Sequenced: PBMCs or T cells enriched from blood (not recorded which). The receptors were gathered from a middle-aged woman with acute COVID-19.

This rearrangement joins TRBV2 to TRBJ2-5; TRBD1 agrees at 9 bases. The germline gives CDR1 SNHLY, CDR2 FYNNEI. V lost 7 bases and J lost 7; bases outside the gene matches: 4. This CDR3 spans 12 amino acids. The CDR3 here is CASTQGAGTQYF. DNA for the CDR3: TGTGCCAGCACACAGGGGGCCGGGACCCAGTACTTC.

This sequence joins TRBV2 and TRBJ1-2; 9 nucleotides match TRBD1. In germline, CDR1 is SNHLY, CDR2 FYNNEI. V shed 7 bases and J 2 bases; nucleotides not matched to a gene: 5. The CDR3 has 14 amino acids. The DNA of the CDR3 is TGTGCCAGCAATCTGGACAGGGGAAACTATGGCTACACCTTC. Amino acid sequence: CASNLDRGNYGYTF.

This clone was counted only a few times. The chain uses TRBV2 and TRBJ1-5; D is perhaps TRBD1 (5 bases). Trimming shortened V by 3 bases and J by 6 bases, and 15 bases separated the two germline ends. This CDR3 is 15 amino acids long. CDR1 is SNHLY and CDR2 is FYNNEI in the germline V gene. The CDR3 region has the DNA TGTGCCAGCAGTGAGGGCGGGGGAGGTCGTCAGCCCCAGCATTTT. It is translated as CASSEGGGGRQPQHF.

The gene calls are TRBV7-2 and TRBJ2-5, with 12 bases identical to TRBD2. Germline V gene data show CDR1 as SGHTA and CDR2 as FQGNSA. The CDR3 consists of 18 residues. With V trimmed by 4 bases and J by 3 bases, 12 bases remained unmatched. CDR3 sequence (DNA): TGTGCCAGCAGCTCCCGGACTAGCGGGATTGGGGGAAAAGAGACCCAGTACTTC. Translated, it gives CASSSRTSGIGGKETQYF.

J is TRBJ2-1 and V is TRBV9; 9 nucleotides align to TRBD1. The germline gives CDR1 SGDLS, CDR2 YYNGEE. The CDR3 has 14 residues. The V and J ends lost 2 bases and 8 bases, in that order; junction bases with no gene match: 5. CDR3 nucleotides: TGTGCCAGCAGCGTGACAGGGGGATCCCATGAGCAGTTCTTC. It is translated as CASSVTGGSHEQFF.

Written as DNA, the CDR3 is TGCGCCAGCAGCCAAGAGGACAGGAATTATAATTCACCCCTCCACTTT. This encodes CASSQEDRNYNSPLHF. The chain uses TRBV4-1 and TRBJ1-6; 7 positions match TRBD1. Unmatched junction bases numbered 3, after V lost 0 bases and J lost 4 bases. This CDR3 region has 16 residues. The V gene's germline CDR1 is MGHRA and CDR2 YSYEKL.

This chain joins TRBV10-3 and TRBJ2-3; tentative D call: TRBD2 (5 bases). Trimming took off 2 bases at V and 4 bases at J, with 13 bases between the two ends. This CDR3 is built from 15 residues. Germline loops: CDR1 ENHRY, CDR2 SYGVKD. The CDR3 nucleotides read TGTGCCATCAGTGAGCGGGTGAGGGAATCAGATACGCAGTATTTT. It specifies CAISERVRESDTQYF.